Listed below are T cell receptor beta chains from one sample, sequenced in a study of blood T cell repertoires in COVID-19. This table comes from immunoSEQ multiplex PCR, and its TCRdb copy is limited to in-frame clones, with some not included. The sample includes about 320,000 clones, approximately 85% of them seen just once. The sequenced material came from peripheral blood. The receptors here all came from a human donor in a cohort sampled during active COVID-19. Each CDR3 is given without its conserved first and last residue. Each record gives: CDR3 protein, clone size, V gene, D gene. A D gene is named only where the DNA matches it firmly. Size values are once, few and many counts, or a class for expanded clones, and some rows have none.

cdr3_aa: ASSLAPRTGELF
clone_size: -
v_call: TRBV27
d_call: -

cdr3_aa: ASSLADSSYEQY
clone_size: -
v_call: TRBV5-1
d_call: -

cdr3_aa: AIRGTEDQPQH
clone_size: -
v_call: TRBV10-3
d_call: TRBD1

cdr3_aa: ASSLDAQGNQPQH
clone_size: -
v_call: TRBV11-2
d_call: TRBD1

cdr3_aa: ASSQRGPTDTQY
clone_size: -
v_call: TRBV3-1/TRBV3-2
d_call: -

cdr3_aa: ATAQGAGQPQH
clone_size: -
v_call: TRBV12-3/TRBV12-4
d_call: TRBD1

cdr3_aa: ASSLHRGRINSDTEAF
clone_size: -
v_call: TRBV6-6
d_call: TRBD1

cdr3_aa: ATSDYGRVNIQY
clone_size: -
v_call: TRBV24-1
d_call: -

cdr3_aa: ASSPPPGPITYEQY
clone_size: few
v_call: TRBV7-2
d_call: -

cdr3_aa: ASSHIKGPSSSYNEQF
clone_size: -
v_call: TRBV9
d_call: -

cdr3_aa: ASSGDSSGNQPQH
clone_size: few
v_call: TRBV27
d_call: -

cdr3_aa: ASSPSNRVRGYT
clone_size: -
v_call: TRBV7-9
d_call: -

cdr3_aa: ASTRGTGGTEAF
clone_size: -
v_call: TRBV21-1
d_call: -

cdr3_aa: ASSLGGPYGYT
clone_size: -
v_call: TRBV7-8
d_call: -

cdr3_aa: ASSEQNRQPQH
clone_size: few
v_call: TRBV6-1
d_call: -

cdr3_aa: ASSPQIQQYEQY
clone_size: -
v_call: TRBV18
d_call: -

cdr3_aa: ASSPGETQY
clone_size: -
v_call: TRBV18
d_call: -

cdr3_aa: ASSLGLLALGEQY
clone_size: once
v_call: TRBV5-5
d_call: TRBD2